This entry lists 5 T cell receptor beta chains sequenced from one sample in a study of blood T cell repertoires in COVID-19. TCRdb keeps only in-frame clones here, not all; method: immunoSEQ multiplex PCR. The sample consists of approximately 200,000 clones, around 80% of them appearing once. The sequenced sample was peripheral blood. The receptors shown here come from a human donor in a cohort sampled during active COVID-19.

The chain joins TRBV5-1 to TRBJ2-7; 8 bases agree with TRBD1. V trimming: 4 bases; J trimming: 4 bases; junction bases outside the gene matches: 4. Germline values: CDR1 SGHRS, CDR2 YFSETQ. The CDR3 has 13 residues. CDR3 residues: CASSLGDRYEQYF. DNA for the CDR3: TGCGCCAGCAGCCTCGGGGACAGGTACGAGCAGTACTTC.

This clone turned up a few times. The chain employs TRBV25-1 and TRBJ1-1; the match to TRBD1 covers 9 bases. J gave up 3 bases and V 2 bases, and 7 bases lay outside the gene matches. The CDR3 is 16 amino acids. Germline CDR1 MGHDK, CDR2 SYGVNS. CDR3 sequence reads: CASSEHRGLGYTEAFF. CDR3 in DNA: TGTGCCAGCAGTGAACACAGGGGGCTAGGATACACTGAAGCTTTCTTT.

The chain recombines TRBV7-3 with TRBJ1-1; 8 nucleotides match TRBD1. The CDR3 spans 13 residues. Germline-derived CDR1 and CDR2 are SGHTA and FQGTGA. Germline trimming cut 5 bases from V and 4 bases from J; bases unmatched to any gene: 3. This chain's CDR3 is CASSTDRGTEAFF. The DNA of the CDR3 is TGTGCCAGCAGCACCGACAGGGGCACTGAAGCTTTCTTT. Variable domain in full (rest from reference TRBV7-3 and TRBJ1-1): GAGVSQTPSNKVTEKGKYVELRCDPISGHTALYWYRQSLGQGPEFLIYFQGTGAADDSGLPNDRFFAVRPEGSVSTLKIQRTERGDSAVYLCASSTDRGTEAFFGQGTRLTVV.

V gene TRBV5-1 combines with J gene TRBJ1-3; unclear D gene. The germline CDR1 and CDR2 sequences are SGHRS and YFSETQ. The CDR3 has 16 amino acids. The V and J ends lost 5 bases and 0 bases respectively, with 15 bases between them. The CDR3 loop reads CASRKSDGDSGNTIYF. Here the CDR3 DNA reads TGCGCCAGCAGGAAGTCGGACGGGGACTCTGGAAACACCATATATTTT.

The rearrangement links TRBV27 to TRBJ2-5, with 13 bases matching TRBD2. The CDR3 contains 16 residues. Germline values: CDR1 MNHEY, CDR2 SMNVEV (reference sequence). Germline trimming cut 4 bases from V and 5 bases from J; bases unmatched to any gene: 7. In nucleotides, the CDR3 is TGTGCCAGCAGTTCGGGACTAGCGGGAAGAGGGGAGACCCAGTACTTC. This codes for CASSSGLAGRGETQYF.